This record covers a single TCR beta chain. Its antigen remains unidentified. In TCRdb, the reads were re-called with MiXCR into one record per CDR3 protein. Found here are 380,000 or so distinct CDR3 sequences, about 35% of them singletons; the top ten hold approximately 15%. The CDR3 contains 15 residues. J was trimmed by 7 bases and V by 0 bases; bases with no gene match: 9. Germline V gene sequence: CDR1 GTSNPN, CDR2 SVGIG (reference sequence). The data are from a study of T cell repertoires in cytomegalovirus infection. Study-level information: Both CMV infection and a matching HLA type were indicated by public TCR beta signatures.

General observations from the study: Pooled public TCR beta family frequency picked out CMV carriers with the relevant HLA.

The receptor comes from a human donor in good health (CMV status not recorded). Some clones in this sample may be carry-over from other donors' samples. The rearrangement uses TRBV30 and TRBJ2-1; 7 bases fit TRBD2. The sequencing here drew on cultured PBMCs, taken from culture after CMV antigen stimulation. CDR3 DNA: TGTGCCTGGAGTGTTAGGGGCGGGAGTTGGAATGAGCAGTTCTTC. Translating gives CAWSVRGGSWNEQFF.